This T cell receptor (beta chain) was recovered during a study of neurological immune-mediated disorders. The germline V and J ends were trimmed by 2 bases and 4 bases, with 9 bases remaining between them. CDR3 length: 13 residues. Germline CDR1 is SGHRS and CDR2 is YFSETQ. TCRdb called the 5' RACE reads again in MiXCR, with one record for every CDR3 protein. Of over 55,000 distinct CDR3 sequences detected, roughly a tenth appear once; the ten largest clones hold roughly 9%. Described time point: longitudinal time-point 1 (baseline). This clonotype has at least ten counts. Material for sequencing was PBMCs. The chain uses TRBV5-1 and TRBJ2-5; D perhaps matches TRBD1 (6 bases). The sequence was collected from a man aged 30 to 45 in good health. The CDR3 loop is CASSFVTGETQYF. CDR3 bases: TGCGCCAGCAGCTTTGTGACAGGAGAGACCCAGTACTTC.